Each of the 23 T cell receptor beta chains below was sequenced from the same sample in a study of cytomegalovirus exposure and HLA in healthy donors. The primer mix had 60 Vbeta and 13 Jbeta primers. The method was immunoSEQ multiplex PCR; TCRdb's version includes in-frame clones alone and lacks a portion of them. In the table there are some 110,000 clones, roughly three fifths of which are singletons. Specimen: PBMCs. Every receptor here comes from a woman aged 40 to 55 in good health and CMV-seropositive.

Only a few counts were recorded for this clone. V and J are TRBV19 and TRBJ2-2, with D tentatively TRBD1 (6 bases). This CDR3 region has 15 residues. Germline CDR1 is LNHDA and CDR2 is SQIVND (reference sequence). Between the trimmed V and J ends, which lost 5 bases and 5 bases, there was a span of 15 bases. CDR3: CASSSSLGGTGELFF. The CDR3 DNA follows: TGTGCCAGTAGTTCCTCTCTAGGGGGTACCGGGGAGCTGTTTTTT.

This clone was counted ten times or more. The chain couples TRBV6-4 to TRBJ2-3; TRBD1 agrees at 7 bases. J lost 0 bases, V lost 6 bases, and 3 bases had no gene match. CDR3 length equals 14 residues. Germline V lookup: CDR1 MRHNA, CDR2 SNTAGT. CDR3 residues: CASSRQGSTDTQYF. The CDR3 bases are TGTGCCAGCAGCCGACAGGGTAGCACAGATACGCAGTATTTT.

This chain links TRBV4-1 with TRBJ2-3; 7 bases match TRBD1. There are 16 residues in the CDR3. CDR1 and CDR2 from the germline V gene are MGHRA and YSYEKL. Losses at the gene ends were 4 bases for V and 0 bases for J; bases not matched to a gene: 7. The CDR3 is CASSLQGVPSTDTQYF. Written as DNA, the CDR3 is TGCGCCAGCAGCCTCCAGGGGGTGCCTAGCACAGATACGCAGTATTTT.

This clone was counted a few times. The V gene is TRBV19, the J gene TRBJ2-2; D is perhaps TRBD1 (5 bases). The CDR3 contains 13 residues. In germline, CDR1 is LNHDA, CDR2 SQIVND (reference sequence). V was clipped by 8 bases and J by 4 bases, with 11 bases between them. DNA of the CDR3: TGTGCCAGTGACGACAGAATCACCGGGGAGCTGTTTTTT. Amino acid sequence: CASDDRITGELFF.

The chain links TRBV7-8 to TRBJ2-2, with 7 bases identical to TRBD1. With 5 bases clipped from V and 6 bases from J, the junction kept 9 bases outside the gene matches. Germline V gene lookup returns CDR1 SGHVS and CDR2 FQNEAQ. CDR3 length: 15 residues. The CDR3 reads CASSPDRAVAGELFF. CDR3 in DNA: TGTGCCAGCAGCCCCGACAGGGCCGTTGCCGGGGAGCTGTTTTTT. The whole variable domain, filled in from reference TRBV7-8 and TRBJ2-2, reads GAGVSQSPRYKVAKRGQDVALRCDPISGHVSLFWYQQALGQGPEFLTYFQNEAQLDKSGLPSDRFFAERPEGSVSTLKIQRTQQEDSAVYLCASSPDRAVAGELFFGEGSRLTVL.

V usage is TRBV15 and J usage is TRBJ1-5; weak D call: TRBD1 (6 bases). The CDR3 has 12 amino acids. CDR1 and CDR2 (germline): LNHNV, YYDKDF (reference sequence). V was trimmed by 5 bases and J by 7 bases, leaving 9 bases between them. CDR3 nucleotides: TGTGCCACCAGCGGTGGGGGCCAGCCCCAGCATTTT. The encoded protein is CATSGGGQPQHF.

CDR3 in DNA: TGTGCCAGCAGCAGCAGAGGAGACACTGAAGCTTTCTTT. As protein: CASSSRGDTEAFF. The chain combines TRBV6-1 with TRBJ1-1; D not certain. Germline values: CDR1 MNHNS, CDR2 SASEGT. This CDR3 is 13 amino acids long. V was shortened by 6 bases and J by 3 bases, with 11 bases between the two germline ends.

This sequence joins TRBV18 and TRBJ1-1, with D unclear. Trimming pared 3 bases from V and 1 base from J, leaving 12 bases between. Germline CDR1 reads KGHSH; CDR2 reads LQKENI. The CDR3 has 15 residues. The CDR3 region is CASSPLGGANTEAFF. Here the CDR3 DNA reads TGTGCCAGCTCACCGTTGGGAGGCGCGAACACTGAAGCTTTCTTT.

This chain uses TRBV5-1 with TRBJ2-1; weak D call: TRBD1 (5 bases). V shed 4 bases and J shed 9 bases, with 14 bases lying between them. Germline V lookup: CDR1 SGHRS, CDR2 YFSETQ. The CDR3 is 13 residues long. CDR3 sequence (DNA): TGCGCCAGCAGCCACGACAGCGCTGGTGAGCAGTTCTTC. This sequence encodes CASSHDSAGEQFF. The full variable domain, completed using reference TRBV5-1 and TRBJ2-1, is KAGVTQTPRYLIKTRGQQVTLSCSPISGHRSVSWYQQTPGQGLQFLFEYFSETQRNKGNFPGRFSGRQFSNSRSEMNVSTLELGDSALYLCASSHDSAGEQFFGPGTRLTVL.

The sample holds a few counts of this clone. The V call is TRBV6-5, the J call TRBJ2-7; 11 nucleotides agree with TRBD1. V lost 5 bases to trimming and J lost 4 bases; unmatched junction nucleotides: 1. CDR1 is MNHEY, CDR2 SVGAGI, per germline. The CDR3 is 13 amino acids. CDR3: CASSRDRGYEQYF. CDR3 nucleotide sequence: TGTGCCAGCAGTCGGGACAGGGGGTACGAGCAGTACTTC.

This rearrangement joins TRBV7-8 to TRBJ2-3; 10 positions match TRBD2. After removal of 10 bases from V and 0 bases from J, the junction contained 1 base not matched to a gene. Germline V gene data show CDR1 as SGHVS and CDR2 as FQNEAQ. CDR3 length: 13 residues. CDR3 sequence: CATSGSSTDTQYF. The CDR3 region has the DNA TGTGCCACTAGCGGGAGTAGCACAGATACGCAGTATTTT.

This clone has only one observation. The V call is TRBV13, the J call TRBJ1-1; D is ambiguous. Trimming pared 0 bases from V and 4 bases from J, leaving 3 bases between. The CDR3 is made up of 12 amino acids. The germline V gene encodes CDR1 PRHDT and CDR2 FYEKMQ (reference sequence). The CDR3 is CASSLGSTEAFF. CDR3 nucleotide sequence: TGTGCCAGCAGCTTAGGTAGCACTGAAGCTTTCTTT.

V gene TRBV7-9 combines with J gene TRBJ2-3; the match to TRBD2 covers 7 bases. J gave up 0 bases and V 1 base, and 13 bases lay outside the gene matches. The CDR3 runs 19 residues. Germline V lookup: CDR1 SEHNR, CDR2 FQNEAQ (reference sequence). CDR3 region: CASSLGDPGRDGSTDTQYF. CDR3 nucleotide sequence: TGTGCCAGCAGCTTAGGGGACCCTGGGAGGGATGGGAGCACAGATACGCAGTATTTT.

The chain has TRBV18 and TRBJ1-1, with unresolved D. Trimming removed 3 bases from V and 1 base from J, with 9 bases in between. The CDR3 length is 14 residues. Germline-derived CDR1 and CDR2 are KGHSH and LQKENI. In DNA, the CDR3 is TGTGCCAGCTCACCCTACCACCAGAACACTGAAGCTTTCTTT. It codes for CASSPYHQNTEAFF.

The rearrangement uses TRBV28 and TRBJ2-4, with 16 bases aligning to TRBD2. The CDR3 length is 17 residues. The ends lost 5 bases at V and 8 bases at J; junction bases unmatched: 9. Germline lookup yields CDR1 MDHEN and CDR2 SYDVKM. The CDR3 loop reads CASSGTGTSGRADIQYF. The CDR3 DNA is TGTGCCAGCAGTGGCACCGGGACTAGCGGGAGGGCGGACATTCAGTACTTC.

The chain combines TRBV4-2 with TRBJ2-1, with a tentative D call TRBD1 (6 bases). Germline V gives CDR1 LGHNA, CDR2 YNFKEQ. The CDR3 runs to 16 residues. Trimming pared 0 bases from V and 7 bases from J, leaving 16 bases between. The CDR3 reads CASSQDRGEQGNEQFF. The CDR3 DNA sequence: TGTGCCAGCAGCCAAGATCGAGGGGAGCAGGGGAATGAGCAGTTCTTC.

This clone was seen more than once but under ten times. The J gene is TRBJ2-1, the V gene TRBV7-3, with 9 bases lining up with TRBD2. Germline V gives CDR1 SGHTA, CDR2 FQGTGA. V shed 6 bases, J shed 4 bases, and the junction held 7 bases outside the gene matches. The CDR3 runs 15 residues. The CDR3 loop reads CASRLAGAGYNEQFF. The CDR3 DNA is TGTGCCAGCAGGTTAGCGGGAGCGGGATACAATGAGCAGTTCTTC.

This clone occurred once. The same CDR3 arises from other DNA sequences in this sample as well. This chain joins TRBV19 and TRBJ1-5; D not certain. Germline V gene lookup returns CDR1 LNHDA and CDR2 SQIVND (reference sequence). This CDR3 spans 15 amino acids. Trimming left V 2 bases short and J 0 bases short, with 8 bases between. The CDR3 loop is CASSIIGDSNQPQHF. Here the CDR3 DNA reads TGTGCCAGTAGTATAATCGGGGATAGCAATCAGCCCCAGCATTTT. The whole variable domain, filled in from reference TRBV19 and TRBJ1-5, reads DGGITQSPKYLFRKEGQNVTLSCEQNLNHDAMYWYRQDPGQGLRLIYYSQIVNDFQKGDIAEGYSVSREKKESFPLTVTSAQKNPTAFYLCASSIIGDSNQPQHFGDGTRLSIL.

The genes are TRBV6-5 and TRBJ2-7, with D perhaps TRBD2 (5 bases). The V gene lost 5 bases and the J gene lost 4 bases, with 18 bases spanning the gap. Per the germline V gene, CDR1 is MNHEY and CDR2 is SVGAGI. The CDR3 consists of 15 residues. The CDR3 is CASSLTMDPGYEQYF. The DNA for the CDR3 is TGTGCCAGCAGTCTGACCATGGACCCGGGGTACGAGCAGTACTTC.

This sequence joins TRBV20-1 and TRBJ2-3; D not certain. This CDR3 region has 11 residues. Looked up from germline, CDR1 is DFQATT and CDR2 is SNEGSKA (reference sequence). V was shortened by 5 bases and J by 1 base, with 4 bases between the two germline ends. CDR3 nucleotide sequence: TGCAGTGCTTCGGGCACAGATACGCAGTATTTT. It is translated as CSASGTDTQYF.

The rearrangement joins TRBV7-9 to TRBJ1-1, with D unresolved. V lost 4 bases, J lost 7 bases, and 13 bases lay in between. Germline-derived CDR1 and CDR2 are SEHNR and FQNEAQ (reference sequence). The length of the CDR3 is 13 residues. The CDR3 DNA sequence: TGTGCCAGCAGCTCAGGACTGACCCTTGAAGCTTTCTTT. Its translation: CASSSGLTLEAFF.

V and J are TRBV5-4 and TRBJ1-4; D is unresolved. V shed 0 bases and J shed 4 bases, with 7 bases lying between them. The germline CDR1 and CDR2 sequences are SGHNT and YYREEE (reference sequence). The CDR3 sequence is 14 residues long. This chain's CDR3 is CASSLGQINEKLFF. The CDR3 nucleotides are TGTGCCAGCAGCTTGGGACAAATTAATGAAAAACTGTTTTTT.

The gene calls are TRBV2 and TRBJ1-1; TRBD1 is a possible D gene (6 bases). The CDR3 extends over 14 amino acids. The V end lost 5 bases, the J end lost 0 bases, and 10 bases lay between the germline ends. CDR1 is SNHLY and CDR2 is FYNNEI in the germline V gene. The CDR3 region has the DNA TGTGCCAGCAGTCCCGGGACACTGAACACTGAAGCTTTCTTT. Amino acids: CASSPGTLNTEAFF.